This T cell receptor beta chain was documented in a study of cytomegalovirus exposure and HLA in healthy donors. Findings and limits, study-wide: Another analysis was done later, and it associated approximately 18,000 TCR beta sequences with HLA alleles at 0.05 false discovery rate. Clonal expansion was found to be greater in HLA-associated TCR beta chains than in equally common others in a later analysis.

This clone has more than one count but fewer than ten. Its antigen is as yet unknown. The V gene lost 1 base and the J gene lost 7 bases, with 10 bases spanning the gap. The CDR3 is 13 amino acids. CDR1 LNHDA and CDR2 SQIVND come from the germline V gene (reference sequence). PCR amplification relied on 60 Vbeta primers (plus 13 Jbeta primers). The method was immunoSEQ multiplex PCR; TCRdb's version includes in-frame clones alone and lacks a portion of them. Among 150,000 to 180,000 clones listed, approximately 74% were seen once. The rearrangement joins TRBV19 to TRBJ1-1; D perhaps matches TRBD1 (6 bases). Sequenced: PBMCs. The sequence was collected from a man under 40 in good health and CMV-seronegative. The CDR3 sequence: CASSIAGGSEAFF. The CDR3, as DNA: TGTGCCAGTAGTATAGCGGGGGGCAGTGAAGCTTTCTTT.